The TCR beta chain described here comes from a study of shared clonotypes between healthy human individuals. Study outcomes and limitations: An anticipated effect of sequencing depth on clonotype sharing among donors was recognized. A handful of donors held about 5% of naive CD4 clonotypes in common.

CDR3 length: 15 amino acids. V trimming: 4 bases; J trimming: 5 bases; junction bases outside the gene matches: 7. Germline V gene sequence: CDR1 MNHEY, CDR2 SMNVEV (reference sequence). As concerns this clone: The antigen is unknown.

Some clones are missing from TCRdb's copy, which holds only in-frame ones; the method was immunoSEQ multiplex PCR. The sample lists around 1.4 million clones; about 98.5% were seen once. This TCR was recovered from a man between 25 and 39 years old in good health. The chain is built from TRBV27 and TRBJ2-1; TRBD2 agrees at 8 bases. The sequencing sample was made of naive CD4+ T cells sorted from blood. The subset was: CD45RA+ positively selected. CDR3 nucleotides: TGTGCCAGCAGTTCGCGGGCGGGGGGTAACAATGAGCAGTTCTTC. This encodes CASSSRAGGNNEQFF.